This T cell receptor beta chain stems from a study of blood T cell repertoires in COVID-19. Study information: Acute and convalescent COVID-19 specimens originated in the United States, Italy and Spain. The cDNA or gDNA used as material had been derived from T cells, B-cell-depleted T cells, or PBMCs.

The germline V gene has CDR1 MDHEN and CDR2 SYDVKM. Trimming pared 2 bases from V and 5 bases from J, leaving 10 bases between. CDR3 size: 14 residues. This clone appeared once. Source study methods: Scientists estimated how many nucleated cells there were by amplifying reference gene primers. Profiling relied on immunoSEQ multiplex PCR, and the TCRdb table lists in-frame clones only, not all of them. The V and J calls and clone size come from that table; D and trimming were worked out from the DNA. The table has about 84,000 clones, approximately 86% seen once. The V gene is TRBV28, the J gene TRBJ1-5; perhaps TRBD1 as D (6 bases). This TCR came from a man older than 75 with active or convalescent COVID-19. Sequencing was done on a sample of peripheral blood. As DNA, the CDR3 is TGTGCCAGCAGTTTAGGGGGCACGGATCAGCCCCAGCATTTT. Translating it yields CASSLGGTDQPQHF.